The rows below give T cell receptor beta chains drawn from one sample of a study of blood T cell repertoires in COVID-19. TCRdb's table, derived via immunoSEQ multiplex PCR, lists solely in-frame clones and lacks some. The repertoire consists of roughly 40,000 clones, with around three quarters occurring once and the leading ten covering roughly 30%. The source material was peripheral blood. Receptors were obtained from a woman of 80 years or more with acute or convalescent COVID-19. The CDR3 runs from the conserved cysteine through the conserved F or W. Each record gives: J gene, clone size, V gene, D gene, CDR3 protein, CDR3 DNA. The D gene is left open where the match is weak. Size values are once, few and many counts, or a class for expanded clones, and some rows have none.

TRBJ1-6 NA TRBV5-1 TRBD1 CASSLRQGSNSPLHF TGCGCCAGCAGCTTGAGACAGGGCAGTAATTCACCCCTCCACTTT
TRBJ1-4 NA TRBV7-9 NA CASSSTGFNEKLFF TGTGCCAGCAGCTCAACAGGGTTTAATGAAAAACTGTTTTTT
TRBJ2-1 NA TRBV19 NA CASSAPRDISSYNEQFF TGTGCCAGTAGTGCGCCGAGGGACATTAGCTCCTACAATGAGCAGTTCTTC
TRBJ2-1 once TRBV19 NA CASTPVVVGYNEQFF TGTGCCAGTACCCCGGTGGTCGTCGGGTACAATGAGCAGTTCTTC
TRBJ1-1 NA TRBV4-2 NA CASSQEGGTRNTEAFF TGTGCCAGCAGCCAAGAAGGAGGTACTAGGAACACTGAAGCTTTCTTT
TRBJ2-7 NA TRBV5-1 TRBD2 CASSLSSGVLYEQYF TGCGCCAGCAGCTTGAGTAGCGGGGTACTGTACGAGCAGTACTTC
TRBJ1-2 NA TRBV7-9 TRBD1 CASSSTGTGNYYGYTF TGTGCCAGCAGCTCCACCGGGACAGGGAACTACTATGGCTACACCTTC
TRBJ2-1 NA TRBV19 TRBD2 CASSPQPLAGDGEQFF TGTGCCAGTAGTCCGCAACCACTAGCGGGAGACGGTGAGCAGTTCTTC
TRBJ2-2 NA TRBV10-1 NA CASSESADTFTGELFF TGCGCCAGCAGTGAGTCGGCGGACACATTCACCGGGGAGCTGTTTTTT
TRBJ2-1 NA TRBV3-1/TRBV3-2 TRBD2 CASSQVSGVYNEQFF TGTGCCAGCAGCCAAGTTAGCGGGGTTTACAATGAGCAGTTCTTC
TRBJ1-5 NA TRBV19 NA CASSIGRIVNQPQHF TGTGCCAGTAGTATAGGCAGGATTGTAAATCAGCCCCAGCATTTT
TRBJ2-3 NA TRBV5-1 NA CASSLSSQAGARYF TGCGCCAGCAGCTTGTCGAGTCAGGCCGGCGCACGATATTTT
TRBJ2-7 NA TRBV19 NA CASSIAGQEQYF TGTGCCAGTAGTATAGCGGGACAAGAGCAGTACTTC
TRBJ2-7 NA TRBV5-1 TRBD1 CASSVTGQALEQYF TGCGCCAGCAGCGTAACGGGACAGGCCCTCGAGCAGTACTTC
TRBJ1-1 NA TRBV5-1 TRBD1 CASSLHLQGAGTEAFF TGCGCCAGCAGCTTGCACCTACAGGGGGCAGGCACTGAAGCTTTCTTT
TRBJ2-2 NA TRBV7-9 TRBD2 CASTLRGVGNTGELFF TGTGCCAGCACCCTCCGGGGGGTGGGGAACACCGGGGAGCTGTTTTTT
TRBJ2-1 NA TRBV13 NA CASSSPGNEQFF TGTGCCAGCAGCTCGCCCGGCAATGAGCAGTTCTTC
TRBJ1-1 NA TRBV10-2 NA CASSEPATGNTEAFF TGCGCCAGCAGTGAGCCCGCGACAGGAAACACTGAAGCTTTCTTT
TRBJ2-1 few TRBV19 TRBD2 CASSPRGASGYNEQFF TGTGCCAGTAGTCCCCGGGGCGCTAGCGGCTACAATGAGCAGTTCTTC
TRBJ1-4 NA TRBV3-1/TRBV3-2 TRBD1 CASSPGQGYATNEKLFF TGTGCCAGCAGCCCCGGACAGGGTTATGCAACTAATGAAAAACTGTTTTTT